The 19 T cell receptor beta chains below come from one sample, sequenced in a study of OX40 agonist ivuxolimab in advanced cancers. The library came from the immunoSEQ multiplex PCR assay. This immuneACCESS table, as held by TCRdb, lists in-frame sequences with V and J called but not all clones. Of the missing ones, under half trace to an unresolved V gene in checked studies; the others have no known cause. The sample profile shows some 32,000 clones; about 83% of them were found once. The ten top clones hold around 21% of the sample. Source: CD4+ or CD8+ T cells sorted from blood, taken in a trial of the OX40 agonist ivuxolimab. These receptors all stem from an adult with an advanced solid tumor such as melanoma, head and neck, liver or kidney cancer.

The chain employs TRBV4-3 and TRBJ2-2; the match to TRBD1 covers 7 bases. Losses at the gene ends were 3 bases for V and 7 bases for J; bases not matched to a gene: 5. The CDR3 spans 14 residues. The germline V gene has CDR1 LGHNA and CDR2 YSLEER. The CDR3 region is CASSHGTEGGELFF. The CDR3, as DNA: TGCGCCAGCAGCCACGGGACAGAAGGCGGGGAGCTGTTTTTT.

V gene TRBV4-1 combines with J gene TRBJ2-7; the match to TRBD1 covers 11 bases. The CDR3 sequence is 16 residues long. Trimming took 3 bases from V and 4 from J; bases not matched to a gene: 8. Germline values: CDR1 MGHRA, CDR2 YSYEKL. CDR3 bases: TGCGCCAGCAGCCAGGGCCGGGACAGGGGGGTATACGAGCAGTACTTC. Translated, it gives CASSQGRDRGVYEQYF.

The rearrangement links TRBV28 to TRBJ2-7; the D is unclear. Germline V gene sequence: CDR1 MDHEN, CDR2 SYDVKM. This CDR3 comprises 11 residues. The CDR3, as DNA: TGTGCGGGCACCCGAGCCCGGGAGCAGTACTTC. It is translated as CAGTRAREQYF.

The genes are TRBV27 and TRBJ1-1; possibly TRBD1 for D (5 bases). CDR1 is MNHEY and CDR2 is SMNVEV in the germline V gene (reference sequence). Trimming took 2 bases from V and 4 from J, leaving 8 bases between them. The CDR3 sequence is 13 residues long. CDR3 sequence reads: CASSLVRATEAFF. CDR3 sequence (DNA): TGTGCCAGCAGTTTAGTCAGGGCCACTGAAGCTTTCTTT.

This chain links TRBV10-2 with TRBJ1-1, with D maybe TRBD1 (6 bases). Germline V gene data show CDR1 as WSHSY and CDR2 as SAAADI. The V and J ends lost 3 bases and 7 bases respectively, with 9 bases between them. The CDR3 is made up of 12 amino acids. The CDR3 sequence is CASSETGLEAFF. Here the CDR3 DNA reads TGCGCCAGCAGTGAAACAGGGCTTGAAGCTTTCTTT.

This clone was detected once. The chain uses TRBV5-6 and TRBJ2-6; TRBD2 matches 7 bases. Germline assignment: CDR1 SGHDT and CDR2 YYEEEE. With V trimmed by 0 bases and J by 0 bases, 9 bases remained unmatched. The CDR3 runs 19 residues. The CDR3 sequence is CASSLGRGSLLSGANVLTF. The DNA for the CDR3 is TGTGCCAGCAGCTTGGGGCGGGGGAGCTTACTCTCTGGGGCCAACGTCCTGACTTTC.

V gene TRBV13 combines with J gene TRBJ2-1; no clear D gene. V was clipped by 2 bases and J by 5 bases, with 4 bases between them. Germline V CDR1 and CDR2: PRHDT, FYEKMQ (reference sequence). This CDR3 has 12 amino acids. The CDR3 spells CASSLQDNEQFF. The CDR3 bases are TGTGCCAGCAGCTTACAAGACAATGAGCAGTTCTTC. The full variable domain, rest sourced from reference TRBV13 and TRBJ2-1, is AAGVIQSPRHLIKEKRETATLKCYPIPRHDTVYWYQQGPGQDPQFLISFYEKMQSDKGSIPDRFSAQQFSDYHSELNMSSLELGDSALYFCASSLQDNEQFFGPGTRLTVL.

The CDR3 region has the DNA TGTGCCAGCAGCCGCGGACAGCCTGAAGCTTTCTTT. Translating gives CASSRGQPEAFF. This chain connects TRBV7-9 to TRBJ1-1; tentatively, D is TRBD1 (6 bases). Germline V gene lookup returns CDR1 SEHNR and CDR2 FQNEAQ (reference sequence). Trimming cost V 5 bases and J 6 bases, with 10 bases left between them. The CDR3 runs 12 residues.

The chain has TRBV9 and TRBJ1-1; D remains unclear. Trimming stripped 4 bases from V and 7 bases from J, with 17 bases between. This CDR3 has 14 residues. Germline CDR1 reads SGDLS; CDR2 reads YYNGEE. The CDR3 DNA is TGTGCCAGCAGCCCAAGTGCCGGGAGATATGAAGCTTTCTTT. This translates into CASSPSAGRYEAFF.

The V call is TRBV19, the J call TRBJ2-7; weak D call: TRBD2 (6 bases). There are 13 residues in the CDR3. The ends were cut back, 1 base at V and 4 bases at J, with 8 bases in the middle. CDR1 and CDR2 (germline): LNHDA, SQIVND (reference sequence). Here the CDR3 DNA reads TGTGCCAGTAGTATAGGAGGAGGGTACGAGCAGTACTTC. This gives the protein CASSIGGGYEQYF.

This clone has only a few counts. Other DNA sequences in this specimen translate into the identical CDR3. V and J are TRBV6-5 and TRBJ2-1; 9 positions agree with TRBD2. V shed 6 bases, J shed 3 bases, and the junction held 3 bases outside the gene matches. CDR1 and CDR2 from the germline V gene are MNHEY and SVGAGI. The CDR3 loop spans 14 amino acids. The CDR3 sequence: CASSRREGYNEQFF. CDR3 DNA sequence: TGTGCCAGCAGCCGGCGGGAGGGCTACAATGAGCAGTTCTTC.

The V call is TRBV28, the J call TRBJ1-5; 9 bases align to TRBD1. CDR1 and CDR2 from the germline V gene are MDHEN and SYDVKM. The CDR3 loop spans 14 amino acids. The V gene end was trimmed by 8 bases and the J gene end by 6 bases; junction bases not matched to a gene: 8. The chain's CDR3 is CASSPGQGVQPQHF. CDR3 DNA: TGTGCCAGCTCCCCGGGACAGGGCGTTCAGCCCCAGCATTTT.

To note about this clone: The same CDR3 arises from other DNA sequences in this sample as well. The chain joins TRBV29-1 to TRBJ2-7; TRBD1 matches 10 bases. This CDR3 region has 14 residues. With 3 bases clipped from V and 4 bases from J, the junction kept 6 bases outside the gene matches. Germline values: CDR1 SQVTM, CDR2 ANQGSEA. The CDR3, as DNA: TGCAGCGTTGAGACAGGGGGCGGGGGGTACGAGCAGTACTTC. It codes for CSVETGGGGYEQYF.

CDR3 bases: TGTGCCAGCAGCGTAGTTGAAACGAACACCGGGGAGCTGTTTTTT. Its protein is CASSVVETNTGELFF. This chain connects TRBV9 to TRBJ2-2; D is unresolved. Per germline, CDR1 SGDLS and CDR2 YYNGEE. The CDR3 has 15 amino acids. The ends were cut back, 0 bases at V and 0 bases at J, with 6 bases in the middle.

V is TRBV5-1 and J is TRBJ2-2; D is undetermined. V dropped 1 base and J dropped 2 bases, with 0 bases sitting between them. This CDR3 is built from 12 residues. CDR1 is SGHRS, CDR2 YFSETQ, per germline. The CDR3 DNA reads TGCGCCAGCAGCTTGAACACCGGGGAGCTGTTTTTT. Its protein product is CASSLNTGELFF. The whole variable domain, remainder taken from reference TRBV5-1 and TRBJ2-2, is KAGVTQTPRYLIKTRGQQVTLSCSPISGHRSVSWYQQTPGQGLQFLFEYFSETQRNKGNFPGRFSGRQFSNSRSEMNVSTLELGDSALYLCASSLNTGELFFGEGSRLTVL.

The V and J genes are TRBV7-8 and TRBJ1-1; D possibly corresponds to TRBD1 (5 bases). The CDR3 is 13 residues long. CDR1 is SGHVS, CDR2 FQNEAQ, per germline. Trimming stripped 2 bases from V and 1 base from J, with 5 bases between. The DNA of the CDR3 is TGTGCCAGCAGCTTAACAGGGAACACTGAAGCTTTCTTT. It translates to CASSLTGNTEAFF.

This chain links TRBV7-9 with TRBJ2-1; 12 nucleotides align to TRBD2. The V and J ends lost 6 bases and 4 bases, in that order; junction bases with no gene match: 4. This CDR3 comprises 15 residues. CDR1 is SEHNR and CDR2 is FQNEAQ in the germline V gene (reference sequence). The CDR3 is CASRMGLAGYNEQFF. CDR3 coding DNA: TGTGCCAGCAGAATGGGACTAGCGGGTTACAATGAGCAGTTCTTC.

The chain links TRBV9 to TRBJ2-3; 11 nucleotides line up with TRBD2. This CDR3 spans 16 amino acids. The junction had 7 bases not matched to a gene; V was cut back by 3 bases and J by 4 bases. In germline, CDR1 is SGDLS, CDR2 YYNGEE. CDR3 in amino acids: CASSALAGEGADTQYF. CDR3 sequence (DNA): TGTGCCAGCAGCGCACTAGCGGGAGAAGGAGCAGATACGCAGTATTTT.

The gene calls are TRBV25-1 and TRBJ2-5, with D perhaps assigned TRBD1 or TRBD2 (7 bases each). Between the trimmed V and J ends, which lost 3 bases and 3 bases, there was a span of 14 bases. The germline gives CDR1 MGHDK, CDR2 SYGVNS. The CDR3 has 15 amino acids. This CDR3 reads CASSETGRDEETQYF. The CDR3 coding sequence is TGTGCCAGCAGTGAGACAGGGAGGGATGAAGAGACCCAGTACTTC.